A single sample is the source of the 30 T cell receptor beta chains below, sequenced in a study of human T cells and chemical hapten exposure. TCRdb ran MiXCR on the RACE reads and lists one entry per CDR3 protein. The data show roughly 100,000 distinct CDR3 sequences, 10% to 12% seen once. Time point: pre-sensitization, week 0. Treatment defined: therapeutic diphenylcyclopropenone sensitization with weekly scalp DPC. Specimen: whole blood, collected in connection with sensitization to the hapten diphenylcyclopropenone (DPC). Receptors were obtained from an older woman with alopecia areata. Some clones in this sample may be carry-over from other donors' samples.

Many counts were recorded for this clonotype. The chain links TRBV27 to TRBJ1-2; tentatively, D is TRBD1 (5 bases). V was pared by 5 bases and J by 4 bases, with 17 bases between. The CDR3 is 15 residues long. The germline gives CDR1 MNHEY, CDR2 SMNVEV (reference sequence). Here the CDR3 reads CASSPQGVGGYGYTF. The CDR3 region has the DNA TGTGCCAGCAGTCCCCAAGGGGTGGGGGGCTATGGCTACACCTTC.

This clonotype was detected many times. This sequence joins TRBV7-6 and TRBJ2-3; D is unclear. The ends were cut back, 5 bases at V and 1 base at J, with 4 bases in the middle. Germline loops: CDR1 SGHVS, CDR2 FNYEAQ. The CDR3 runs 12 residues. This CDR3 reads CASSARTDTQYF. Written as DNA, the CDR3 is TGTGCCAGCAGCGCCCGCACAGATACGCAGTATTTT.

The table lists this clonotype with a few counts. The chain carries TRBV11-2 and TRBJ2-3; TRBD1 or TRBD2 may be the D gene (5 bases each). There are 15 residues in the CDR3. Germline V gene lookup returns CDR1 SGHAT and CDR2 FQNNGV. V lost 5 bases and J lost 3, with 15 bases in between. The CDR3, as DNA: TGTGCCAGCAGCCCGTGGGGGATTCGGACAGATACGCAGTATTTT. Protein product: CASSPWGIRTDTQYF.

There are many counts of this clonotype. J is TRBJ1-5 and V is TRBV5-5; 12 bases agree with TRBD1. CDR1 and CDR2 from the germline V gene are SGHKS and YYEKEE (reference sequence). The CDR3 spans 15 residues. The J segment lost 7 bases and the V segment lost 4 bases, leaving 6 bases of the junction unmatched. CDR3 residues: CASSQGTGGWQPQHF. Written as DNA, the CDR3 is TGTGCCAGCAGCCAGGGGACAGGGGGCTGGCAGCCCCAGCATTTT. Drawing the rest from reference TRBV5-5 and TRBJ1-5, the complete variable domain is DAGVTQSPTHLIKTRGQQVTLRCSPISGHKSVSWYQQVLGQGPQFIFQYYEKEERGRGNFPDRFSARQFPNYSSELNVNALLLGDSALYLCASSQGTGGWQPQHFGDGTRLSIL.

The rearrangement links TRBV29-1 to TRBJ1-2; D uncertain. V was clipped by 0 bases and J by 6 bases, with 11 bases between them. Germline V gene data show CDR1 as SQVTM and CDR2 as ANQGSEA. The length of the CDR3 is 13 residues. The chain's CDR3 is CSVEDPRTHGYTF. Here the CDR3 DNA reads TGCAGCGTTGAAGATCCCCGGACCCATGGCTACACCTTC.

The rearrangement links TRBV7-6 to TRBJ2-7, with 12 bases fitting TRBD2. Losses at the gene ends were 1 base for V and 6 bases for J; bases not matched to a gene: 7. The CDR3 loop spans 16 amino acids. Per the germline V gene, CDR1 is SGHVS and CDR2 is FNYEAQ. The CDR3 region has the DNA TGTGCCAGCAGCTTAGTGTCTAGCGGGGGGGCCGGCGAGCAGTACTTC. Its translation: CASSLVSSGGAGEQYF.

The V call is TRBV5-6, the J call TRBJ1-6; no reliable D call. The CDR3 extends over 15 amino acids. Trimming cost V 5 bases and J 9 bases, with 18 bases left between them. The germline gives CDR1 SGHDT, CDR2 YYEEEE. DNA for the CDR3: TGTGCCAGCAGGCCTCGGCTCCTCAGTGGTTCACCCCTCCACTTT. It codes for CASRPRLLSGSPLHF.

This clonotype was observed a handful of times. The rearrangement links TRBV14 to TRBJ2-1, with D perhaps matching TRBD1 (6 bases). The germline gives CDR1 SGHDN, CDR2 FVKESK. The ends were cut back, 7 bases at V and 5 bases at J, with 18 bases in the middle. This CDR3 is 15 amino acids long. In DNA, the CDR3 is TGTGCCAGCACCCAGGGGAATAGCTGGGACAATGAGCAGTTCTTC. Its translation: CASTQGNSWDNEQFF.

Ten or more counts support this clonotype. This rearrangement joins TRBV27 to TRBJ2-3, with 8 bases aligning to TRBD2. CDR1 is MNHEY and CDR2 is SMNVEV in the germline V gene (reference sequence). The trim removed 5 bases at V and 0 bases at J, leaving 4 bases unmatched. The CDR3 extends over 15 amino acids. CDR3 sequence (DNA): TGTGCCAGCAGTCCGGGACTAGGGAGCACAGATACGCAGTATTTT. Protein product: CASSPGLGSTDTQYF.

This clonotype was detected many times. The chain uses TRBV6-5 and TRBJ2-7; 8 bases match TRBD1. Germline CDR1 is MNHEY and CDR2 is SVGAGI. V was clipped by 6 bases and J by 10 bases; unmatched bases: 8. The CDR3 has 12 amino acids. The CDR3 protein is CASSTGTGSQYF. DNA of the CDR3: TGTGCCAGCAGCACCGGGACAGGTTCCCAGTACTTC.

The table lists this clonotype with many counts. The chain links TRBV12-5 to TRBJ1-2; TRBD1 might be the D (6 bases). With 4 bases removed from V and 3 bases from J, the gap between germline ends came to 15 bases. There are 15 residues in the CDR3. Germline V gene lookup returns CDR1 LGHNT and CDR2 FRNRAP. The CDR3 loop is CASGSDRTFDYGYTF. CDR3 DNA: TGTGCTAGTGGTTCCGACAGGACTTTCGACTATGGCTACACCTTC.

This clonotype came up many times. This chain connects TRBV12-3 or TRBV12-4 to TRBJ1-1; D not resolved. V lost 7 bases to trimming and J lost 0 bases, with 9 bases between them. CDR3 size: 13 residues. In nucleotides, the CDR3 is TGTGCCAGCATTCGGTTCATGAACACTGAAGCTTTCTTT. It specifies CASIRFMNTEAFF.

In its sample, this clonotype was seen many times. The chain has TRBV4-1 and TRBJ2-7; no clear D. Germline CDR1 and CDR2: MGHRA and YSYEKL. V was trimmed by 5 bases and J by 6 bases, leaving 17 bases between them. This CDR3 spans 14 amino acids. CDR3 nucleotide sequence: TGCGCCAGCAGCGACAAGAGCGCCGGCGGCGAGCAGTACTTC. It yields the protein CASSDKSAGGEQYF.

This clonotype occurred many times. The chain links TRBV2 to TRBJ2-1; D call uncertain. CDR1 is SNHLY and CDR2 is FYNNEI in the germline V gene. The CDR3 runs to 11 residues. Deletions cut 7 bases from V and 8 bases from J, with 9 bases between. The CDR3 DNA follows: TGTGCCAGCAAGTCATACCATGAGCAGTTCTTC. Its protein product is CASKSYHEQFF.

This clonotype came up many times. The V call is TRBV29-1, the J call TRBJ1-1; D remains unclear. The germline V and J ends were trimmed by 4 bases and 4 bases, with 13 bases remaining between them. This CDR3 has 13 residues. Germline values: CDR1 SQVTM, CDR2 ANQGSEA. The CDR3 DNA is TGCAGCGTTGGTAGGTTCGCGAGCACTGAAGCTTTCTTT. It codes for CSVGRFASTEAFF.

V usage is TRBV7-6 and J usage is TRBJ1-1; weak D call: TRBD1 (5 bases). Trimming removed 0 bases from V and 4 bases from J, with 15 bases in between. In germline, CDR1 is SGHVS, CDR2 FNYEAQ. The CDR3 runs to 16 residues. CDR3 in DNA: TGTGCCAGCAGCTTAGCGAGGGGTCGCTCGGGCACTGAAGCTTTCTTT. It specifies CASSLARGRSGTEAFF.

The rearrangement joins TRBV6-6 to TRBJ2-3; D is ambiguous. This CDR3 is built from 16 residues. The V end was cut by 0 bases, the J end by 2 bases, with 12 bases between. Germline V gene lookup returns CDR1 MNHNY and CDR2 SVGAGI (reference sequence). Written as DNA, the CDR3 is TGTGCCAGCAGTTACTCGGATCCGCGCCTCACAGATACGCAGTATTTT. Translating it yields CASSYSDPRLTDTQYF.

V and J are TRBV30 and TRBJ2-1; tentatively, D is TRBD2 (6 bases). Trimming removed 0 bases from V and 10 bases from J, with 13 bases in between. From germline, CDR1 is GTSNPN and CDR2 SVGIG (reference sequence). The CDR3 covers 13 residues. This CDR3 is CAWSVPPEGEQFF. The CDR3 DNA is TGTGCCTGGAGTGTCCCCCCGGAGGGAGAGCAGTTCTTC.

This clonotype was seen at least ten times. The chain couples TRBV20-1 to TRBJ1-6; D may be TRBD1 (6 bases). Germline V lookup: CDR1 DFQATT, CDR2 SNEGSKA (reference sequence). This CDR3 comprises 16 residues. V lost 5 bases, J lost 8 bases, and 22 bases lay in between. Here the CDR3 reads CSAWGGGASGDSPLHF. In DNA form, the CDR3 reads TGCAGTGCTTGGGGGGGCGGTGCGAGTGGAGATTCACCCCTCCACTTT.

This clonotype appeared many times. V is TRBV24-1 and J is TRBJ2-5; D may be TRBD1 (6 bases). CDR1 is KGHDR and CDR2 is SFDVKD in the germline V gene. V was cut by 7 bases and J by 7 bases, with 18 bases left in between. The CDR3 has 14 residues. In DNA, the CDR3 is TGTGCCACCAGCGAGGACAGCCCTTCAGGGACCCAGTACTTC. Translation gives CATSEDSPSGTQYF.

This clonotype has a handful of counts. The chain couples TRBV7-8 to TRBJ1-5; unclear D gene. Germline CDR1 SGHVS, CDR2 FQNEAQ. The CDR3 is 15 amino acids. V dropped 6 bases and J dropped 2 bases, with 14 bases sitting between them. The CDR3 region has the DNA TGTGCCAGCAGTTCGGTGGCAGTCGGCAATCAGCCCCAGCATTTT. It translates to CASSSVAVGNQPQHF.

This clonotype showed up just a few times. V and J are TRBV29-1 and TRBJ2-4; D gene uncertain. This CDR3 has 14 amino acids. The germline V gene encodes CDR1 SQVTM and CDR2 ANQGSEA. Deletions cut 3 bases from V and 3 bases from J, with 12 bases between. The CDR3 sequence: CSVEQIIGKNIQYF. Here the CDR3 DNA reads TGCAGCGTTGAGCAGATTATAGGCAAAAACATTCAGTACTTC.

The chain uses TRBV7-9 and TRBJ2-1; D possibly matches TRBD1 or TRBD2 (5 bases each). Trimming pared 5 bases from V and 2 bases from J, leaving 16 bases between. CDR3 size: 16 residues. Germline CDR1 is SEHNR and CDR2 is FQNEAQ (reference sequence). CDR3 residues: CASSTSAAGTYNEQFF. As DNA, the CDR3 is TGTGCCAGCAGCACTTCAGCGGCAGGGACCTACAATGAGCAGTTCTTC.

The chain has TRBV6-4 and TRBJ2-3; D ambiguous. The CDR3 length is 13 residues. The V end lost 6 bases, the J end lost 3 bases, and 10 bases lay between the germline ends. CDR1 and CDR2 from the germline V gene are MRHNA and SNTAGT. This CDR3 is CASSPAPTDTQYF. In nucleotides, the CDR3 is TGTGCCAGCAGCCCCGCCCCGACAGATACGCAGTATTTT.

This clonotype showed up just once. The chain is built from TRBV4-2 and TRBJ2-5, with 10 positions matching TRBD2. Trimming cost V 1 base and J 5 bases; bases outside gene matches: 7. This CDR3 comprises 16 residues. CDR1 is LGHNA and CDR2 is YNFKEQ in the germline V gene. DNA of the CDR3: TGTGCCAGCAGCCAAGGGCAAGCGGGGGGGAGGGAGACCCAGTACTTC. Protein product: CASSQGQAGGRETQYF.

This clonotype has ten or more counts. J is TRBJ1-5 and V is TRBV12-3 or TRBV12-4, with TRBD1 identical over 7 bases. CDR3 length: 14 amino acids. V was clipped by 5 bases and J by 6 bases; unmatched bases: 7. DNA of the CDR3: TGTGCCAGCAGTGTCGGGACAGCGGGTCAGCCCCAGCATTTT. Its protein is CASSVGTAGQPQHF.

Details on this clonotype: The junction departs from germline at one end; a sequencing error may be responsible. The CDR3 DNA reads as TGTGCCAGCAGCCCCAGACAGACCACAGTTACGCAGTATTTT. It yields the protein CASSPRQTTVTQYF. The gene calls are TRBV9 and TRBJ2-3, with TRBD1 as a possible D gene (5 bases). Germline V CDR1 and CDR2: SGDLS, YYNGEE. This CDR3 spans 14 amino acids.

This clonotype came up many times. As DNA, the CDR3 is TGTGCCAGCACCCCCGGGGATACGCAGTATTTT. Translating it yields CASTPGDTQYF. This sequence joins TRBV11-2 and TRBJ2-3; D is ambiguous. Germline loops: CDR1 SGHAT, CDR2 FQNNGV. V lost 7 bases and J 6 bases, leaving 8 bases between the germline ends. This CDR3 has 11 amino acids.

This clonotype showed up just a few times. The chain joins TRBV7-2 to TRBJ2-2, with 7 nucleotides matching TRBD2. V shed 4 bases and J 0 bases; nucleotides not matched to a gene: 8. The CDR3 is 17 amino acids. The germline CDR1 and CDR2 sequences are SGHTA and FQGNSA. The CDR3 here is CASSSKLARTNTGELFF. The CDR3 nucleotides read TGTGCCAGCAGCTCCAAACTAGCGCGGACGAACACCGGGGAGCTGTTTTTT.

This clonotype has more than one count but fewer than ten. The CDR3 nucleotides read TGCGCCAGCAGCTCAAGGCGGACTAGCGAACACACAGATACGCAGTATTTT. Its translation is CASSSRRTSEHTDTQYF. The gene calls are TRBV4-1 and TRBJ2-3, with 9 bases aligning to TRBD2. Germline lookup yields CDR1 MGHRA and CDR2 YSYEKL. The V gene end was trimmed by 5 bases and the J gene end by 2 bases; junction bases not matched to a gene: 11. This CDR3 is 17 amino acids long.